The 30 T cell receptor beta chains below come from one sample, sequenced in a study of blood T cell repertoires in COVID-19. The protocol was immunoSEQ multiplex PCR, while the TCRdb copy is restricted to in-frame clones and leaves out a portion. This table holds about 210,000 clones, around 80% found once. Sequencing was performed on peripheral blood. These receptors came from a woman aged 40 to 50 with acute or convalescent COVID-19.

Details on this clone: A read error may produce the germline difference seen at one junction end. V gene TRBV5-6 combines with J gene TRBJ2-7; 9 positions agree with TRBD2. This CDR3 comprises 14 residues. Germline CDR1 is SGHDT and CDR2 is YYEEEE. The CDR3 loop reads CASSLGARERGALF. The CDR3 nucleotides read TGTGCCAGCAGCTTGGGGGCCCGGGAGCGGGGGGCCCTCTTC.

The chain recombines TRBV7-2 with TRBJ2-5, with a weak D call TRBD2 (5 bases). The germline gives CDR1 SGHTA, CDR2 FQGNSA. The CDR3 covers 12 residues. The V end was cut by 5 bases, the J end by 4 bases, with 8 bases between. Here the CDR3 DNA reads TGTGCCAGCAGCCGGGATCGAGAGACCCAGTACTTC. This sequence encodes CASSRDRETQYF.

This clone came up a few times. The chain couples TRBV7-6 to TRBJ2-4, with D perhaps matching TRBD2 (6 bases). The V end lost 0 bases, the J end lost 3 bases, and 15 bases lay between the germline ends. This CDR3 has 17 amino acids. Per germline, CDR1 SGHVS and CDR2 FNYEAQ. Here the CDR3 reads CASSLAPTGVYKNIQYF. CDR3 coding DNA: TGTGCCAGCAGCTTAGCGCCGACGGGGGTCTACAAAAACATTCAGTACTTC.

The DNA of the CDR3 is TGTGCCAGCAGTTTGGATACAGGTGGGAGGGGAGAAGCTTTCTTT. This encodes CASSLDTGGRGEAFF. The chain links TRBV27 to TRBJ1-1; tentative D call: TRBD1 (5 bases). The V end was cut by 3 bases, the J end by 8 bases, with 19 bases between. The germline gives CDR1 MNHEY, CDR2 SMNVEV (reference sequence). The CDR3 length is 15 residues.

The genes are TRBV4-1 and TRBJ1-2; TRBD1 is a possible D gene (6 bases). V lost 2 bases and J lost 7, with 14 bases in between. This CDR3 has 14 amino acids. Germline V CDR1 and CDR2: MGHRA, YSYEKL. CDR3 sequence reads: CASSQQQGIGGYTF. The CDR3 DNA reads TGCGCCAGCAGCCAACAACAGGGAATAGGTGGCTACACCTTC.

The chain uses TRBV24-1 and TRBJ2-3; TRBD2 matches at 10 bases. The CDR3 spans 16 residues. Germline values: CDR1 KGHDR, CDR2 SFDVKD. V lost 3 bases to trimming and J lost 2 bases; unmatched junction nucleotides: 4. The CDR3 region is CATSDRSGRDTDTQYF. The CDR3 DNA reads TGTGCCACCAGTGATAGAAGCGGGAGGGACACAGATACGCAGTATTTT.

This chain joins TRBV15 and TRBJ2-1; maybe TRBD2 (6 bases). The germline CDR1 and CDR2 sequences are LNHNV and YYDKDF (reference sequence). This CDR3 has 15 residues. Trimming removed 1 base from V and 1 base from J, with 8 bases in between. The CDR3 reads CATSRAGTSYNEQFF. For the CDR3, the DNA is TGTGCCACCAGCAGAGCGGGGACTTCCTACAATGAGCAGTTCTTC.

This sequence joins TRBV4-1 and TRBJ2-7; TRBD1 agrees at 8 bases. Germline lookup yields CDR1 MGHRA and CDR2 YSYEKL. The CDR3 length is 15 residues. J gave up 3 bases and V 0 bases, and 4 bases lay outside the gene matches. The chain's CDR3 is CASSQDRGQGYEQYF. DNA for the CDR3: TGCGCCAGCAGCCAAGATAGAGGACAGGGCTACGAGCAGTACTTC.

This clone has just a few counts. The chain joins TRBV2 to TRBJ2-7, with TRBD1 identical over 10 bases. V lost 7 bases and J lost 5; bases outside the gene matches: 5. The CDR3 loop spans 13 amino acids. The germline CDR1 and CDR2 sequences are SNHLY and FYNNEI. As DNA, the CDR3 is TGTGCCAGCAACCGGGACAGGGGCCACGAGCAGTACTTC. Translated: CASNRDRGHEQYF.

This sequence joins TRBV19 and TRBJ2-4; D is possibly TRBD1 (5 bases). The CDR3 is 14 residues long. The V end was cut by 3 bases, the J end by 2 bases, with 8 bases between. CDR1 LNHDA and CDR2 SQIVND come from the germline V gene (reference sequence). CDR3 bases: TGTGCCAGTAGTATCCAGGGAACCAAAAACATTCAGTACTTC. Its protein product is CASSIQGTKNIQYF.

The chain uses TRBV4-1 and TRBJ1-2; no clear D. CDR3 length: 12 residues. V was shortened by 6 bases and J by 4 bases, with 9 bases between the two germline ends. Germline V gene sequence: CDR1 MGHRA, CDR2 YSYEKL. In nucleotides, the CDR3 is TGCGCCAGCAGGACACCTTCCTATGGCTACACCTTC. Amino acids: CASRTPSYGYTF.

The chain joins TRBV3-1 (or the pseudogene TRBV3-2) to TRBJ2-1, with TRBD2 identical over 8 bases. The CDR3 is 17 amino acids. V lost 0 bases to trimming and J lost 6 bases; unmatched junction nucleotides: 10. Germline V gives CDR1 LGHDT, CDR2 YNNKEL (reference sequence). The CDR3 sequence is CASSQDPLAGPGNEQFF. CDR3 in DNA: TGTGCCAGCAGCCAAGATCCCTTAGCGGGGCCCGGCAATGAGCAGTTCTTC.

The CDR3 is CASSSRASGAPNEQFF. The CDR3 DNA sequence: TGCGCCAGCTCCTCGAGGGCCAGCGGGGCTCCAAATGAGCAGTTCTTC. The rearrangement joins TRBV10-1 to TRBJ2-1; 7 nucleotides agree with TRBD2. Germline CDR1 is WNHNN and CDR2 is SYGVQD (reference sequence). CDR3 length: 16 amino acids. V was pared by 8 bases and J by 7 bases, with 17 bases of the junction left unmatched.

The chain carries TRBV6-5 and TRBJ2-7; 7 nucleotides align to TRBD1. The CDR3 has 15 amino acids. After removal of 8 bases from V and 3 bases from J, the junction contained 13 bases not matched to a gene. Germline values: CDR1 MNHEY, CDR2 SVGAGI. This chain's CDR3 is CASGIYTWDSYEQYF. As DNA, the CDR3 is TGTGCCAGCGGCATCTATACATGGGACAGCTACGAGCAGTACTTC.

The V call is TRBV10-2, the J call TRBJ2-7; D perhaps matches TRBD1 (6 bases). This CDR3 has 14 residues. Germline CDR1 WSHSY, CDR2 SAAADI. V dropped 8 bases and J dropped 0 bases, with 14 bases sitting between them. The CDR3 region is CASLLTGNSYEQYF. Written as DNA, the CDR3 is TGCGCCAGCCTGCTAACAGGGAACTCCTACGAGCAGTACTTC.

This rearrangement joins TRBV9 to TRBJ2-3; D is perhaps TRBD1 (6 bases). Germline V gives CDR1 SGDLS, CDR2 YYNGEE. V lost 4 bases and J 9 bases, leaving 12 bases between the germline ends. The CDR3 spans 12 residues. The CDR3 spells CASSSHRETQYF. As DNA, the CDR3 is TGTGCCAGCAGCTCCCACAGGGAAACGCAGTATTTT. The complete variable domain, with remaining parts taken from reference TRBV9 and TRBJ2-3, reads DSGVTQTPKHLITATGQRVTLRCSPRSGDLSVYWYQQSLDQGLQFLIQYYNGEERAKGNILERFSAQQFPDLHSELNLSSLELGDSALYFCASSSHRETQYFGPGTRLTVL.

This clone was found once. The genes are TRBV4-2 and TRBJ1-4, with D perhaps matching TRBD1 (5 bases). The germline V gene encodes CDR1 LGHNA and CDR2 YNFKEQ. The CDR3 extends over 16 amino acids. With 1 base removed from V and 8 bases from J, the gap between germline ends came to 17 bases. The CDR3 protein is CASSQATGGIGEKLFF. In DNA form, the CDR3 reads TGTGCCAGCAGCCAAGCTACAGGCGGAATCGGAGAAAAACTGTTTTTT.

The chain couples TRBV30 to TRBJ2-7, with D possibly matching TRBD1 (6 bases). Trimming pared 0 bases from V and 5 bases from J, leaving 20 bases between. Germline values: CDR1 GTSNPN, CDR2 SVGIG (reference sequence). This CDR3 region has 16 residues. CDR3 nucleotides: TGTGCCTGGAGTGTCTCGAAGTTAGGGGGTCCCCACGAGCAGTACTTC. Encoded protein: CAWSVSKLGGPHEQYF.

This clone was observed once. Here the CDR3 reads CASSSRIPGTGVTEAFF. Written as DNA, the CDR3 is TGTGCCAGCAGCTCCAGAATCCCTGGGACAGGGGTGACTGAAGCTTTCTTT. The genes are TRBV11-2 and TRBJ1-1, with 10 bases aligning to TRBD1. The CDR3 runs to 17 residues. Looked up from germline, CDR1 is SGHAT and CDR2 is FQNNGV. The junction had 13 bases not matched to a gene; V was cut back by 4 bases and J by 5 bases.

The chain has TRBV15 and TRBJ1-5; D remains ambiguous. Germline CDR1 is LNHNV and CDR2 is YYDKDF (reference sequence). The germline V and J ends were trimmed by 1 base and 6 bases, with 7 bases remaining between them. The CDR3 extends over 13 amino acids. CDR3 nucleotides: TGTGCCACCAGCAGAGGGGAGGCTCAGCCCCAGCATTTT. The encoded protein is CATSRGEAQPQHF. Filled out from reference TRBV15 and TRBJ1-5, the complete variable domain reads DAMVIQNPRYQVTQFGKPVTLSCSQTLNHNVMYWYQQKSSQAPKLLFHYYDKDFNNEADTPDNFQSRRPNTSFCFLDIRSPGLGDTAMYLCATSRGEAQPQHFGDGTRLSIL.

The rearrangement links TRBV5-4 to TRBJ2-5, with 8 bases aligning to TRBD2. Germline trimming cut 4 bases from V and 5 bases from J; bases unmatched to any gene: 13. The germline gives CDR1 SGHNT, CDR2 YYREEE (reference sequence). The CDR3 sequence is 16 residues long. The CDR3 here is CASSPPGLGLGETQYF. CDR3 sequence (DNA): TGTGCCAGCAGCCCGCCGGGACTAGGTCTAGGGGAGACCCAGTACTTC.

This rearrangement joins TRBV5-4 to TRBJ2-3; 16 positions agree with TRBD2. The CDR3 consists of 16 residues. The germline V gene has CDR1 SGHNT and CDR2 YYREEE (reference sequence). CDR3 residues: CASGTSGRADTDTQYF. CDR3 bases: TGTGCATCCGGGACTAGCGGGAGGGCCGACACAGATACGCAGTATTTT. Together with reference TRBV5-4 and TRBJ2-3, the CDR3 gives the full variable domain: ETGVTQSPTHLIKTRGQQVTLRCSSQSGHNTVSWYQQALGQGPQFIFQYYREEENGRGNFPPRFSGLQFPNYSSELNVNALELDDSALYLCASGTSGRADTDTQYFGPGTRLTVL.

The gene calls are TRBV2 and TRBJ2-2, with D perhaps matching TRBD1 (5 bases). This CDR3 spans 14 amino acids. V was clipped by 4 bases and J by 6 bases, with 12 bases between them. Germline V gene data show CDR1 as SNHLY and CDR2 as FYNNEI. The CDR3 is CASSVQGSAGELFF. Here the CDR3 DNA reads TGTGCCAGCAGTGTCCAGGGAAGCGCCGGGGAGCTGTTTTTT.

V is TRBV5-1 and J is TRBJ2-1; D perhaps matches TRBD2 (5 bases). V dropped 2 bases and J dropped 7 bases, with 22 bases sitting between them. CDR3 length: 17 residues. Germline lookup yields CDR1 SGHRS and CDR2 YFSETQ. CDR3 amino acids: CASSFPPRGSGVNEQFF. DNA for the CDR3: TGCGCCAGCAGCTTTCCGCCCAGAGGGAGTGGGGTAAATGAGCAGTTCTTC.

The chain combines TRBV29-1 with TRBJ2-5; TRBD1 agrees at 7 bases. This CDR3 has 15 amino acids. V shed 4 bases, J shed 6 bases, and the junction held 14 bases outside the gene matches. Per the germline V gene, CDR1 is SQVTM and CDR2 is ANQGSEA. CDR3: CSVGGGQQGTKTQYF. DNA of the CDR3: TGCAGCGTTGGAGGGGGACAGCAAGGTACGAAGACCCAGTACTTC.

This chain uses TRBV7-9 with TRBJ1-1, with 8 positions matching TRBD1. Germline V gives CDR1 SEHNR, CDR2 FQNEAQ (reference sequence). The V and J ends lost 7 bases and 4 bases, in that order; junction bases with no gene match: 5. This CDR3 has 13 amino acids. The CDR3 spells CASTTTGGTEAFF. Written as DNA, the CDR3 is TGTGCCAGCACAACAACAGGGGGCACTGAAGCTTTCTTT. The variable domain in full, with the rest retrieved from reference TRBV7-9 and TRBJ1-1, is DTGVSQNPRHKITKRGQNVTFRCDPISEHNRLYWYRQTLGQGPEFLTYFQNEAQLEKSRLLSDRFSAERPKGSFSTLEIQRTEQGDSAMYLCASTTTGGTEAFFGQGTRLTVV.

The chain combines TRBV19 with TRBJ2-5; 8 nucleotides match TRBD1. CDR3 size: 18 residues. In germline, CDR1 is LNHDA, CDR2 SQIVND (reference sequence). Trimming at V came to 2 bases and at J to 2 bases, leaving 13 bases not matched to a gene. The CDR3 loop reads CASSIQVRPTGGQETQYF. Written as DNA, the CDR3 is TGTGCCAGTAGTATACAGGTTCGGCCCACAGGGGGTCAAGAGACCCAGTACTTC.

This clone occurred a few times. The J gene is TRBJ1-2, the V gene TRBV4-1, with TRBD1 matching over 9 bases. V trimming: 2 bases; J trimming: 8 bases; junction bases outside the gene matches: 12. The germline V gene has CDR1 MGHRA and CDR2 YSYEKL. This CDR3 comprises 16 residues. The CDR3 DNA follows: TGCGCCAGCAGCCAACCACGACAGGGGGTAGGACAGGGCTACACCTTC. Translated: CASSQPRQGVGQGYTF.

V usage is TRBV18 and J usage is TRBJ2-3; D is ambiguous. With 6 bases removed from V and 3 bases from J, the gap between germline ends came to 7 bases. CDR3 length: 12 residues. In germline, CDR1 is KGHSH, CDR2 LQKENI. Here the CDR3 DNA reads TGTGCCAGCTCCTCCGGGACAGATACGCAGTATTTT. It specifies CASSSGTDTQYF.

The sample holds one count of this clone. The J gene is TRBJ2-2, the V gene TRBV24-1; the match to TRBD1 covers 7 bases. Germline V gene sequence: CDR1 KGHDR, CDR2 SFDVKD. J lost 1 base, V lost 10 bases, and 5 bases had no gene match. This CDR3 spans 14 amino acids. The CDR3 reads CATSGTVNTGELFF. DNA for the CDR3: TGTGCCACATCCGGGACAGTGAACACCGGGGAGCTGTTTTTT.